The 21 T cell receptor beta chains presented below share a single source sample, sequenced in a study of control samples from healthy donors and cancer patients. The method was immunoSEQ multiplex PCR; TCRdb's version includes in-frame clones alone and lacks a portion of them. The sample includes roughly 200,000 clones, 91% of them seen just once. Specimen: blood. All receptors derive from a man aged 25-45 years in good health.

This clone came up once. The V and J genes are TRBV5-4 and TRBJ1-3; TRBD1 is a possible D gene (6 bases). Germline values: CDR1 SGHNT, CDR2 YYREEE (reference sequence). Trimming cost V 4 bases and J 0 bases, with 17 bases left between them. The CDR3 has 17 amino acids. CDR3 coding DNA: TGTGCCAGCAGCGCATCACAGGGTAAAGGCTCTGGAAACACCATATATTTT. This gives the protein CASSASQGKGSGNTIYF.

V is TRBV11-2 and J is TRBJ1-3; D is undetermined. Germline V lookup: CDR1 SGHAT, CDR2 FQNNGV. The CDR3 covers 14 residues. Trimming removed 6 bases at V and 2 bases at J, with 11 bases between. Here the CDR3 DNA reads TGTGCCAGCAGTTCGGCTGGCCCTGGAAACACCATATATTTT. Its translation is CASSSAGPGNTIYF.

The V gene is TRBV19, the J gene TRBJ2-7; the D is unclear. The V gene's germline CDR1 is LNHDA and CDR2 SQIVND (reference sequence). The CDR3 sequence is 16 residues long. With 3 bases removed from V and 2 bases from J, the gap between germline ends came to 17 bases. The CDR3 spells CASSISVPPPPYEQYF. In DNA, the CDR3 is TGTGCCAGTAGTATTTCGGTACCCCCACCGCCCTACGAGCAGTACTTC.

This chain uses TRBV6-5 with TRBJ1-2, with 11 positions matching TRBD1. This CDR3 has 14 residues. V lost 8 bases, J lost 4 bases, and 6 bases stayed unmatched. Germline CDR1 and CDR2: MNHEY and SVGAGI. In nucleotides, the CDR3 is TGTGCCAGCCGGACAGGGGGCGCCCCCTATGGCTACACCTTC. It codes for CASRTGGAPYGYTF.

The gene calls are TRBV28 and TRBJ1-4; D gene uncertain. CDR1 and CDR2 from the germline V gene are MDHEN and SYDVKM. Trimming took 3 bases from V and 0 from J, leaving 8 bases between them. This CDR3 has 15 residues. The CDR3 here is CASSLSGPTNEKLFF. CDR3 nucleotides: TGTGCCAGCAGTTTGTCCGGGCCAACTAATGAAAAACTGTTTTTT.

The chain uses TRBV18 and TRBJ1-1; perhaps TRBD1 as D (6 bases). The CDR3 has 15 amino acids. Germline CDR1 KGHSH, CDR2 LQKENI. The germline V and J ends were trimmed by 6 bases and 6 bases, with 20 bases remaining between them. CDR3: CASSPQEGGRAEAFF. The CDR3 region has the DNA TGTGCCAGCTCCCCCCAGGAGGGGGGAAGAGCTGAAGCTTTCTTT.

The chain couples TRBV7-9 to TRBJ2-6; possible D gene TRBD1, 6 bases. The CDR3 has 15 amino acids. V lost 5 bases to trimming and J lost 4 bases, with 12 bases between them. In germline, CDR1 is SEHNR, CDR2 FQNEAQ (reference sequence). The CDR3 DNA follows: TGTGCCAGCAGCCCACAGGGAACCGGGGCCAACGTCCTGACTTTC. As protein: CASSPQGTGANVLTF.

The V gene is TRBV10-3, the J gene TRBJ1-1; D remains unclear. V was trimmed by 7 bases and J by 14 bases, leaving 20 bases between them. Per the germline V gene, CDR1 is ENHRY and CDR2 is SYGVKD. The CDR3 is 12 amino acids. The CDR3 protein is CAITQDPPKIFF. The CDR3 DNA is TGTGCCATCACCCAGGACCCTCCGAAGATCTTCTTT.

The V and J genes are TRBV29-1 and TRBJ2-2; D not certain. This CDR3 region has 13 residues. V was clipped by 4 bases and J by 1 base, with 7 bases between them. Germline CDR1 and CDR2: SQVTM and ANQGSEA. The CDR3 is CSVGAVNTGELFF. The CDR3 coding sequence is TGCAGCGTTGGGGCGGTGAACACCGGGGAGCTGTTTTTT.

This chain joins TRBV4-1 and TRBJ1-5; TRBD1 is a possible D gene (5 bases). The CDR3 totals 14 residues. Trimming removed 3 bases at V and 3 bases at J, with 9 bases between. Germline V gene sequence: CDR1 MGHRA, CDR2 YSYEKL. The CDR3 protein is CASSQVDNNQPQHF. For the CDR3, the DNA is TGCGCCAGCAGCCAGGTGGACAACAATCAGCCCCAGCATTTT.

The chain uses TRBV7-6 and TRBJ1-3, with a weak D call TRBD1 (5 bases). Deletions cut 1 base from V and 0 bases from J, with 7 bases between. The CDR3 length is 15 residues. In germline, CDR1 is SGHVS, CDR2 FNYEAQ. The CDR3 DNA sequence: TGTGCCAGCAGCTTAGACAGGAGCTCTGGAAACACCATATATTTT. Translation gives CASSLDRSSGNTIYF.

This clone came up once. V usage is TRBV15 and J usage is TRBJ1-2, with TRBD1 matching over 7 bases. J was trimmed by 8 bases and V by 4 bases; bases with no gene match: 16. The CDR3 is 16 amino acids. From germline, CDR1 is LNHNV and CDR2 YYDKDF (reference sequence). Here the CDR3 DNA reads TGTGCCACCAGCACGTTAATGGACAGGTCCACGGGAGGCTACACCTTC. Protein sequence: CATSTLMDRSTGGYTF.

CDR3 nucleotide sequence: TGTGCCAGCTCACCGCGGACAGGCGGTTACACTGAAGCTTTCTTT. This encodes CASSPRTGGYTEAFF. The chain employs TRBV18 and TRBJ1-1; 7 bases match TRBD1. V was clipped by 3 bases and J by 3 bases; unmatched bases: 7. Per germline, CDR1 KGHSH and CDR2 LQKENI. The length of the CDR3 is 15 residues. Based on the CDR3 plus reference TRBV18 and TRBJ1-1, the full variable domain is NAGVMQNPRHLVRRRGQEARLRCSPMKGHSHVYWYRQLPEEGLKFMVYLQKENIIDESGMPKERFSAEFPKEGPSILRIQQVVRGDSAAYFCASSPRTGGYTEAFFGQGTRLTVV.

This clone was found once. CDR3 in amino acids: CAWSSYGQGGQETQYF. The CDR3 DNA reads as TGTGCCTGGAGTTCATACGGACAGGGAGGACAAGAGACCCAGTACTTC. The chain is built from TRBV30 and TRBJ2-5; 8 bases are shared with TRBD1. The CDR3 is 16 residues long. J lost 2 bases, V lost 2 bases, and 10 bases had no gene match. Germline lookup yields CDR1 GTSNPN and CDR2 SVGIG (reference sequence).

This rearrangement joins TRBV11-2 to TRBJ2-7, with 10 positions matching TRBD1. V lost 5 bases to trimming and J lost 4 bases; unmatched junction nucleotides: 8. Germline values: CDR1 SGHAT, CDR2 FQNNGV. CDR3 length: 15 residues. The chain's CDR3 is CASSKRDRGSYEQYF. CDR3 in DNA: TGTGCCAGCAGCAAAAGGGACAGGGGCTCTTACGAGCAGTACTTC.

The chain links TRBV3-1 (or the pseudogene TRBV3-2) to TRBJ2-7, with no clear D. Trimming cost V 5 bases and J 0 bases, with 8 bases left between them. The CDR3 has 13 residues. In germline, CDR1 is LGHDT, CDR2 YNNKEL (reference sequence). CDR3 amino acids: CASSSWTSYEQYF. The CDR3, as DNA: TGTGCCAGCAGCTCATGGACCTCCTACGAGCAGTACTTC.

The CDR3 DNA follows: TGTGCCAGCAGCTTAGGGACAACCGCCTCCTCTGGAAACACCATATATTTT. Protein sequence: CASSLGTTASSGNTIYF. This chain joins TRBV7-9 and TRBJ1-3; the D gene is possibly TRBD1 (5 bases). V lost 1 base, J lost 0 bases, and 13 bases lay in between. The CDR3 consists of 17 residues. Germline V lookup: CDR1 SEHNR, CDR2 FQNEAQ (reference sequence).

The chain uses TRBV18 and TRBJ2-1, with 7 bases matching TRBD1. Per germline, CDR1 KGHSH and CDR2 LQKENI. The CDR3 has 15 residues. V lost 4 bases to trimming and J lost 5 bases; unmatched junction nucleotides: 8. CDR3 sequence: CASSLAGGTNNEQFF. The CDR3 DNA reads TGTGCCAGCTCACTTGCAGGGGGTACGAACAATGAGCAGTTCTTC.

CDR3 protein: CASSTTGTYEQYF. The CDR3 nucleotides are TGTGCCAGCAGCACCACAGGGACCTACGAGCAGTACTTC. The chain couples TRBV21-1 to TRBJ2-7; TRBD1, the D gene given by the table, was not confirmed from the DNA. TRBV21-1 is an annotated pseudogene. The CDR3 is made up of 13 amino acids.

With respect to this clone: At the DNA level, this CDR3 is encoded by other sequences in the same sample as well. The chain couples TRBV10-1 to TRBJ1-1, with TRBD1 matching 7 bases. The V gene's germline CDR1 is WNHNN and CDR2 SYGVQD (reference sequence). The trim removed 6 bases at V and 0 bases at J, leaving 4 bases unmatched. There are 14 residues in the CDR3. The CDR3 DNA sequence: TGCGCCAGCAGCCCGGGACAGATGAACACTGAAGCTTTCTTT. The encoded protein is CASSPGQMNTEAFF.

The chain is built from TRBV6-5 and TRBJ2-3; possibly TRBD2 for D (5 bases). V lost 0 bases and J lost 4, with 11 bases in between. The germline gives CDR1 MNHEY, CDR2 SVGAGI. The CDR3 is made up of 15 amino acids. The CDR3 loop is CASSYSIAGADTQYF. The CDR3 nucleotides read TGTGCCAGCAGTTACTCAATTGCGGGTGCAGATACGCAGTATTTT.